This record concerns one T cell receptor beta chain sequence. This entry is derived from a study of neoadjuvant anti-PD-1 for oral cavity cancer. The ends were cut back, 0 bases at V and 4 bases at J, with 9 bases in the middle. This CDR3 has 15 residues. Germline V gives CDR1 LNHNV, CDR2 YYDKDF (reference sequence). Most PBMC samples had roughly 0.45 ug input DNA in six replicates. Using immunoSEQ multiplex PCR, the repertoire was profiled, and TCRdb retains in-frame clones only, with some absent. In the table there are around 34,000 clones, around nine tenths of which are singletons. The sequence was collected from a person aged 40-85 years with oral cavity squamous cell carcinoma. The chain is built from TRBV15 and TRBJ2-2; D call uncertain. The source was PBMCs, collected before nivolumab (anti-PD-1) treatment. The DNA for the CDR3 is TGTGCCACCAGCAGAGAGGGTTTGGGCACCGGGGAGCTGTTTTTT. As protein: CATSREGLGTGELFF.